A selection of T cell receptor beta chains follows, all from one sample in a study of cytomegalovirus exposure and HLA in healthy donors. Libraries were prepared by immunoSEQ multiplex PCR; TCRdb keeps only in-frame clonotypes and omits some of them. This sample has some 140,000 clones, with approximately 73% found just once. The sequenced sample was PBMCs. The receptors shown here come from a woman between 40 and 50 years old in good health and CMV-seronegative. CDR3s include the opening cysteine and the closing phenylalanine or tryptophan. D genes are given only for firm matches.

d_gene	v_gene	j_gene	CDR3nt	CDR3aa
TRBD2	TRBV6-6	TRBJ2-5	TGTGCCAGCGCAGCGGGGGTGGGGGAGACCCAGTACTTC	CASAAGVGETQYF
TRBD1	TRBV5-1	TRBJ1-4	TGCGCCAGCAGCGAGAGAGCGGACAGGGGTGGCGAAAAACTGTTTTTT	CASSERADRGGEKLFF
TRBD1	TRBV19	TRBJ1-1	TGTGCCAGTAGTATGGAAGGGTGGGGCCGTGAAGAGGGGGCAGGTGATGGTGCAGCTTTCTTT	CASSMEGWGREEGAGDGAAFF
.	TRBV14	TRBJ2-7	TGTGCCAGCAGCCTACACTACGAGCAGTACTTC	CASSLHYEQYF
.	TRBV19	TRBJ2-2	TGTGCCAGTAGGCGAGGAACAGGGACCGGGGAGCTGTTTTTT	CASRRGTGTGELFF
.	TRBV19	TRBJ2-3	TGTGCCAGTAGTATAACAGATCTGAGCACAGATACGCAGTATTTT	CASSITDLSTDTQYF
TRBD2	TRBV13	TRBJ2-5	TGTGCCAGCAGTCGCCAAAGACTAGCGGGGGGGAGGCAGTACTTC	CASSRQRLAGGRQYF
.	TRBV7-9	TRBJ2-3	TGTGCCAGCAGCTTGACAGCGCCTAGCACAGATACGCAGTATTTT	CASSLTAPSTDTQYF
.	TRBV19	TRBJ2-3	TGTGCCAGTACTCCCACAGGGAGCACAGATACGCAGTATTTT	CASTPTGSTDTQYF
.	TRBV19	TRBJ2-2	TGTGCCATTGGGACTGGCGGGAACACCGGGGAGCTGTTTTTT	CAIGTGGNTGELFF
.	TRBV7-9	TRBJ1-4	TGTGCCAGCAGCCCTCGGAGGGATGAGGGTGAAAAACTGTTTTTT	CASSPRRDEGEKLFF